This T cell receptor beta chain was identified during a study of cytomegalovirus exposure and HLA in healthy donors (dated by TCRdb to 2017 to 2019). With regard to the full study: In an earlier analysis of several hundred of the donors, under 300 Gb of sequence data and about 110 million unique TCR beta sequences from some 170 million T cells were reported. An early release that covered several hundred HLA-typed donors contained around 300 gigabases of sequencing data and 85 million to 100 million unique TCR sequences. Of the approximately 400 genotyped donors, 80% to 90% were placed in the genetic ancestry cluster associated with self-reported Caucasian donors. The study aimed to test whether cataloging public T cell receptors could reveal signatures of past pathogen exposure. The T cell repertoires of several hundred subjects were profiled by immunosequencing and related to cytomegalovirus serostatus. Along with the approximately 700-subject first cohort, a separate validation cohort of around 110 different subjects was used. The study combined high-throughput TCR immunosequencing, statistical association of individual TCRs with disease status, and machine learning to predict cytomegalovirus infection status. A later analysis re-examined previously published TCR beta repertoires from more than 650 donors and added high-resolution HLA genotyping to investigate patterns of TCR occurrence. Rather than using new phenotypic data, the later analysis identified candidate immune exposures from TCR beta sequences and from how often those sequences occurred across donors. To decide whether each TCR beta V gene segment behaved as functional or pseudogenic, an earlier analysis of approximately 600 of the donors relied on high-throughput TCR beta sequencing. Donor age, sex, ethnicity and CMV serostatus were compiled alongside the repertoire data. Genome-wide SNP genotypes for about 65% of the 666 donors were used in a later genetic analysis, which treated that subset as a discovery cohort. All discovery cohort repertoires had been generated using a single sequencing platform. HLA typing included class I and class II loci at four-digit resolution. Typing coverage differed by locus: A, B, C, DRB1 and DQB1 were typed in about 620-630 donors, DQA1 in 522, DPA1 in some 570, and DPB1 in around 490. A handful of DR-DQ haplotypes were handled as single units for association and clustering because linkage in the cohort was strong. Across about 380 genotyped donors of the cohort, an average of 235,054 unique TCR beta nucleotide sequences per donor were sequenced, and roughly 20% of those sequences were non-productive. Overall study outcomes, separate from this receptor: It was suggested by the authors that the approach could potentially be generalized to other disease states and immunological phenotypes. Because HLA typing was missing for some donors at each locus, association tests included only the typed subset. According to a later genetic analysis, donors in an Asian-associated ancestry cluster had fewer N-insertions in productive TCRs than the approximately 670-donor mean. At a false discovery rate of 0.05, a later analysis linked 16,000 or so TCR beta sequences to specific HLA alleles. In a later analysis, the rate of TCR association differed among HLA loci, with DRB1 alleles having the most associated TCRs and HLA-C alleles having the fewest. The cohort was sequenced for TCR beta chains only, and without alpha or paired-chain data the features that could be detected were limited. The study gave a list of about 150 TCR beta chains associated with cytomegalovirus. A cluster of highly shared sequence variants was judged likely to be a technical artifact of the sequencing pipeline. According to a later analysis, parvovirus B19, influenza, CMV and Epstein-Barr virus appeared linked to several top co-occurrence clusters. An association between a missense DCLRE1C variant and V-gene and J-gene trimming of TCR beta chains was found in a later genetic analysis and replicated in an independent cohort. In a later analysis, most CMV-associated TCR beta chains were found to appear HLA-restricted, with HLA associations seemingly driven largely by CMV exposure. An earlier analysis of approximately 500 of the donors showed that most TCR beta V segments appeared in productive rearrangements either about 87% or about 30% of the time, which broadly matched IMGT annotations. Most TCR sequences were seen in very few donors, while some public TCRs were found in many individuals. When HLA alleles, especially DR and DQ, strongly co-occurred, TCR associations were difficult to assign to individual alleles. A further reported finding was that TCR beta sequences accurately predicted the HLA-A and HLA-B alleles for most subjects in the first cohort. Correlated functional status among segregating V segments might be attributable to linkage disequilibrium, but an unknown experimental factor could not be ruled out. The classifier was reported to diagnose cytomegalovirus status with high specificity and sensitivity in both the original cohort and the validation cohort. Presence/absence analyses assumed roughly uniform sequencing depth across donors, an assumption that may not hold. A few of the identified cytomegalovirus-associated TCR beta chains were confirmed in vitro to be specific for cytomegalovirus antigens. The earlier analysis of 587 of the donors excluded 15 to 20 rarely observed V segments, including chromosome 9 orphons, because counts were too low. CMV serostatus was the only immune exposure information available for the cohort. Compared with equally common non-associated chains, HLA-associated TCR beta chains in a later analysis were more clonally expanded and had lower generation probabilities.

In total, around 600 healthy bone marrow donors made up the cohort. All cohort members were sampled while nominally healthy, although unrecorded immune exposures were likely present. The donor was CMV seropositive and was included in the group of 250 to 300 seropositive cohort members. A peripheral blood sample was provided by each donor, and peripheral blood mononuclear cells were used for TCR beta sequencing. The Qiagen DNeasy Blood Extraction Kit was used to extract genomic DNA from the blood cell samples. For this clone: No cognate antigen has been identified for it. No qualities accompany the bases; no much larger clone lies one base away.

Library generation was performed with the immunoSEQ multiplex PCR assay. For the multiplex PCR, a mixture combining 60 forward primers for TCR Vbeta segments and 13 reverse primers for TCR Jbeta segments was used. The CDR3 region of rearranged TCR beta genes was amplified from genomic DNA with a multiplex PCR assay. The Illumina HiSeq System was used to sequence the amplified TCR beta libraries as 87-base-pair reads. For the original study's pipeline: Across the 640 or so repertoires, a later analysis counted around 80 million unique TCR beta chains, some 11 million of which were shared by at least two donors. A nearest-neighbor algorithm error-corrected the raw reads and collapsed the reads into unique sequences, merging closely related sequences to remove PCR and sequencing errors. CDR3 sequences were aligned to IMGT reference sequences to assign V, D and J gene segments. For a sequence to be retained, at least a six-nucleotide match to both a V gene segment and a J gene segment was required. A rearrangement was called productive if the CDR3 had no stop codons and remained in frame with V and J, and every other rearrangement was called non-productive. Following IMGT convention, CDR3 was defined as the stretch from the second conserved V-encoded cysteine up to the conserved J-encoded phenylalanine. The earlier analysis of fewer than 700 of the donors excluded sequences that lacked an unambiguous match to a single V gene segment. In an earlier analysis of more than 500 of the donors, a V segment was called functional when productive rearrangements were above 56.7%, and segregating when the standard deviation between donors exceeded 5%. A statistical classification framework was built to diagnose cytomegalovirus status from the catalog of TCR beta chain sequences. A later analysis assigned V and J genes by comparing TCR nucleotide sequences with IMGT/GENE-DB human TR gene sequences. The TCRdist pipeline was used in a later analysis to assign CDR3 sequences and most-parsimonious VDJ recombination scenarios. In a later analysis, every TCR beta chain was defined by the combination of its CDR3 amino acid sequence and its V-gene family, and reads without a unique V-gene family were dropped. In a later analysis, several hundred highly shared, low-generation-probability nucleotide sequences were removed to address suspected cross-contamination and a sequencing artifact. In a later analysis, a clonal expansion index for each public chain was calculated from normalized within-repertoire ranks of inferred template counts. In a later analysis, generation probabilities were computed using a VDJ recombination model fitted to out-of-frame rearrangements, and the results were checked against IGoR. A later analysis scored TCR-TCR, TCR-HLA and TCR-CMV co-occurrence with hypergeometric tests, applying a repertoire-size bias correction to TCR pairs. A later analysis estimated false discovery rates by permuting HLA or CMV assignments 20 times. In a later analysis, co-occurring TCRs were grouped using DBSCAN, with TCRdist sequence similarity added in when clustering inside HLA-allele-positive subsets. Repertoires with fewer than 30,000 or more than 120,000 public chains, plus five repertoires with anomalous nucleotide sharing, were excluded from co-occurrence clustering. The immuneACCESS repertoire file appears here via TCRdb, limited to in-frame rearrangements. These files lack a portion of the clones; in checked studies, under half of the deficit traces to unresolved V genes, and the cause of the others is not known. The D gene and trimming were derived from the DNA, and the V and J assignments and clone size from that table. The table for this sample lists some 120,000 clones; 74% of them were counted only once. The top ten constitute 4% of the sample.

The receptor's source is a man aged 40-55 years in good health and CMV-seropositive. Material for sequencing was PBMCs.

Read as DNA, the sequence is TGTGCCAGCAGGGATAGCGGGGGGCCCACAGATACGCAGTATTTT. Its translation is CASRDSGGPTDTQYF. The chain is encoded by TRBV6-5 joined to TRBJ2-3, and TRBD2 aligns with 10 junction nucleotides. Including the terminal cysteine and phenylalanine, the CDR3 comprises 15 residues. Here the CDR3 DNA is all that survives: 45 bases in frame from base 1. Trimmed from V: 6 bases; trimmed from J: 2 bases; junction bases lacking a gene match: 5. As encoded in the germline V gene, CDR1 is MNHEY while CDR2 is SVGAGI.